The clone carrying this T cell receptor (beta chain) was recorded many times. The entry originates in a study of T cells in Graves' hyperthyroidism and ophthalmopathy. Study-wide context: Peripheral blood was obtained at initial diagnosis, preceding any treatment.

Amplified TCR beta CDR3 regions came from RNA transcripts. The TCR CDR3 was amplified in a first-round RT-PCR using the HTBI primer set. TCRdb re-derived calls from the multiplex PCR reads in MiXCR, one entry per CDR3 protein. The profile covers about 26,000 distinct CDR3 sequences, with over 35% appearing a single time and 9% to 12% taken by the ten largest. V dropped 1 base and J dropped 9 bases, with 14 bases sitting between them. The CDR3 is 13 amino acids. CDR1 and CDR2 (germline): DFQATT, SNEGSKA (reference sequence). The V gene is TRBV20-1, the J gene TRBJ2-3; unclear D gene. The sequence was obtained from a woman aged 25 to 39 with Graves' hyperthyroidism. The specimen was blood. CDR3 amino acids: CSARAPLGYTQYF. The CDR3 DNA reads TGCAGTGCTAGAGCCCCTCTAGGCTACACGCAGTATTTT.